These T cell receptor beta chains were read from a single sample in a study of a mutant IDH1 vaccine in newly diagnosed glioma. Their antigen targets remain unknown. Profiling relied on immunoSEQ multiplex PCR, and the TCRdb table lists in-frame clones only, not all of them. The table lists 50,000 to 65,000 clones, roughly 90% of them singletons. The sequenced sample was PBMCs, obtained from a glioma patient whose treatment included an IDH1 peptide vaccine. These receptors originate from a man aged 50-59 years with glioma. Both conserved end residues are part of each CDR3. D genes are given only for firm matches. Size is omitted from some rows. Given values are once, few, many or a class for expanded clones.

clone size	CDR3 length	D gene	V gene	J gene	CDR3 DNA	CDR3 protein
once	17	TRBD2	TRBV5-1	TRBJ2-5	TGCGCCAGCACCTTAGGCTTAATAGCGGGGGGACAAGAGACCCAGTACTTC	CASTLGLIAGGQETQYF
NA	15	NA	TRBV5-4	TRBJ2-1	TGTGCCAGCAGCCTTAGGGACCGCCGTTCGGATGAGCAGTTCTTC	CASSLRDRRSDEQFF
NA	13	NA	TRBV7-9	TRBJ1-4	TGTGCCAGCAGCTTTAGGGCGGGCGAAAAACTGTTTTTT	CASSFRAGEKLFF
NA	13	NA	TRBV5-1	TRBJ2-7	TGCGCCAGCAGCGTTGGGACGGCTTACGAGCAGTACTTC	CASSVGTAYEQYF
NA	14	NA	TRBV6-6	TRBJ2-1	TGTGCCACCCATGACCCGGGAGACCACAATGAGCAGTTCTTC	CATHDPGDHNEQFF
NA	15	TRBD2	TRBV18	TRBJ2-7	TGTGCCAGCTCACTAGGGACTAGCGGGAGTTACGAGCAGTACTTC	CASSLGTSGSYEQYF
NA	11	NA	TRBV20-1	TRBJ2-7	TGCAGTGCTAAAGACAGCTACGAGCAGTACTTC	CSAKDSYEQYF
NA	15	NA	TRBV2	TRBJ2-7	TGTGCCAGCAGAAGAGACAGGTCCAAACACTACGAGCAGTACTTC	CASRRDRSKHYEQYF
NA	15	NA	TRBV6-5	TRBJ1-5	TGTGCCAGCAGTTACTCGATGGGGCCTAATCAGCCCCAGCATTTT	CASSYSMGPNQPQHF
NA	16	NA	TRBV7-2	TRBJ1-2	TGTGCCAGCAGTTTCCGGGACGCGGTTCTGGGAGGTGGCTACACCTTC	CASSFRDAVLGGGYTF
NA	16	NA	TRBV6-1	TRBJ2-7	TGTGCCAGCAGTGAGGCCATACTAGGGAGTGCCTACGAGCAGTACTTC	CASSEAILGSAYEQYF
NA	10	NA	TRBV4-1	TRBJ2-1	TGCGCCAGCGGCCACAATGAGCAGTTCTTC	CASGHNEQFF
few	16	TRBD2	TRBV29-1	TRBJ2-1	TGCAGCGTCCTCGGGGGGGCAGGGAGATCCTACAATGAGCAGTTCTTC	CSVLGGAGRSYNEQFF
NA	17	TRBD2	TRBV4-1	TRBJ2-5	TGCGCCAGCAGCCAAGATGAGACTAGCGGGACGAGGGAGACCCAGTACTTC	CASSQDETSGTRETQYF
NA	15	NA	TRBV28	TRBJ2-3	TGTGCCAGCAGCCCACACTGGGGCGGGACAGATACGCAGTATTTT	CASSPHWGGTDTQYF
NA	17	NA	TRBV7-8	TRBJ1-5	TGTGCCAGCAGCTTAGACAGGGACGGGGGCCCGGGTCAGCCCCAGCATTTT	CASSLDRDGGPGQPQHF
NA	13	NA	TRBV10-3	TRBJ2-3	TGTGCCACTGGGGGAGGGGGGACAGATACGCAGTATTTT	CATGGGGTDTQYF
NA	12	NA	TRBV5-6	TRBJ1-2	TGTGCCAGCAGCTTCCTAGGCGATGGCTACACCTTC	CASSFLGDGYTF
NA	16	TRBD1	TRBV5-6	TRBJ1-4	TGTGCCAGCAGCCGGCTTAGGGGGCGGGCTAATGAAAAACTGTTTTTT	CASSRLRGRANEKLFF
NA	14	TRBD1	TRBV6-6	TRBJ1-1	TGTGCCAGCAGTTACTTCAACCGGGACAGTGAAGCTTTCTTT	CASSYFNRDSEAFF
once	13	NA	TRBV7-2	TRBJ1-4	TGTGCCAGCAGCTTAGTTCGGACCGAAAAACTGTTTTTT	CASSLVRTEKLFF
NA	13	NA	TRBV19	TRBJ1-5	TGTGCCAGTAGTTGGGAGGCAAATCAGCCCCAGCATTTT	CASSWEANQPQHF